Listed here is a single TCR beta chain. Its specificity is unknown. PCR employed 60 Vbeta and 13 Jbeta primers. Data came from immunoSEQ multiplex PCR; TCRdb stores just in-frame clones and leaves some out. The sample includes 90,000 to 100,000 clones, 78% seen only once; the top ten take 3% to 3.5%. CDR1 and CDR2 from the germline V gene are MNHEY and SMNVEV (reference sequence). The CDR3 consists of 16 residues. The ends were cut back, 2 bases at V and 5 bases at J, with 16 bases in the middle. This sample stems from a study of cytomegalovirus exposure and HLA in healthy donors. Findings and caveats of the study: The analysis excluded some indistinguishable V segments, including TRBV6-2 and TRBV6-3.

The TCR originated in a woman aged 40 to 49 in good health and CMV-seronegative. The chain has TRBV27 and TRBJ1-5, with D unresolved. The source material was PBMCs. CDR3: CASSLPTPTADQPQHF. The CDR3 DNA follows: TGTGCCAGCAGTTTACCGACCCCCACAGCGGATCAGCCCCAGCATTTT.